This T cell receptor (beta chain) was profiled in a study of T cells in Graves' hyperthyroidism and ophthalmopathy. The investigators amplified TCR beta CDR3 regions from RNA transcripts. The HTBI set primed first-round TCR CDR3 RT-PCR. TCRdb itself ran the multiplex PCR reads through MiXCR, one entry per CDR3 protein. Of about 640,000 distinct CDR3 sequences listed, about a fifth were seen once; the top ten hold over 30%. To note about this clonotype: Compared with germline, one end of the junction differs, possibly owing to a read error.

This clonotype originated in a man aged 30-40 years with Graves' ophthalmopathy. The sample comprised blood.

DNA for the CDR3: TGTGCCAGCAGCGTACCGGGGGGTCTGAACACTGAAGCTTTCTTT. It codes for CASSVPGGLNTEAFF. The rearrangement joins TRBV5-1 to TRBJ1-1; tentatively, D is TRBD1 (5 bases). CDR3 size: 15 residues. Germline V gene lookup returns CDR1 SGHRS and CDR2 YFSETQ.